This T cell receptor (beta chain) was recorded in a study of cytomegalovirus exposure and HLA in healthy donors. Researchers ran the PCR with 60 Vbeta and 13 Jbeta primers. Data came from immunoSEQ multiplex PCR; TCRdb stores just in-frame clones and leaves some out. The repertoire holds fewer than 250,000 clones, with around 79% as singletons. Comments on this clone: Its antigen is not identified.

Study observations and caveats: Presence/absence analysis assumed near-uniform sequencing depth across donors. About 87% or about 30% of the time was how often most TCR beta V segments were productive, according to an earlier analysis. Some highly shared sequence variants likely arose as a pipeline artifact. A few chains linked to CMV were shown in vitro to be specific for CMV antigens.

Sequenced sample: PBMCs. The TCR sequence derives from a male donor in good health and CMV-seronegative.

In nucleotides, the CDR3 is TGTGCCAGCAGCTTGGGACAGGGGAGCGACACTGAAGCTTTCTTT. Translating gives CASSLGQGSDTEAFF. The rearrangement joins TRBV7-9 to TRBJ1-1; TRBD1 aligns across 10 bases. From germline, CDR1 is SEHNR and CDR2 FQNEAQ (reference sequence). The V and J ends lost 3 bases and 3 bases, in that order; junction bases with no gene match: 4. CDR3 length: 15 residues.